This T cell receptor (beta chain) was sequenced during a study of cytomegalovirus exposure and HLA in healthy donors. This clone has only one observation. Its target is not known. This CDR3 is built from 14 residues. The V end lost 5 bases, the J end lost 3 bases, and 13 bases lay between the germline ends. CDR1 is LNHDA and CDR2 is SQIVND in the germline V gene (reference sequence). General study results and limits: V- and J-gene trimming of TCR beta was linked (in a later analysis) to a missense DCLRE1C variant. TCR beta chains associated with HLA were, in a later analysis, more clonally expanded than equally common others. Associated with cytomegalovirus, according to the listing, were fewer than 200 TCR beta chains.

Researchers ran the PCR with 60 Vbeta and 13 Jbeta primers. Sequenced by immunoSEQ multiplex PCR; TCRdb stores in-frame clones only, minus some. The sample shows about 150,000 clones, under 80% of them seen only once. These donors, healthy bone marrow donors, were studied. Input material: PBMCs. The receptor was isolated from a man aged 30 to 39 in good health and CMV-seronegative. The chain employs TRBV19 and TRBJ1-1, with D maybe TRBD1 (6 bases). CDR3 in DNA: TGTGCCAGTAGTTCATACAGGGAATACACTGAAGCTTTCTTT. Its protein product is CASSSYREYTEAFF.